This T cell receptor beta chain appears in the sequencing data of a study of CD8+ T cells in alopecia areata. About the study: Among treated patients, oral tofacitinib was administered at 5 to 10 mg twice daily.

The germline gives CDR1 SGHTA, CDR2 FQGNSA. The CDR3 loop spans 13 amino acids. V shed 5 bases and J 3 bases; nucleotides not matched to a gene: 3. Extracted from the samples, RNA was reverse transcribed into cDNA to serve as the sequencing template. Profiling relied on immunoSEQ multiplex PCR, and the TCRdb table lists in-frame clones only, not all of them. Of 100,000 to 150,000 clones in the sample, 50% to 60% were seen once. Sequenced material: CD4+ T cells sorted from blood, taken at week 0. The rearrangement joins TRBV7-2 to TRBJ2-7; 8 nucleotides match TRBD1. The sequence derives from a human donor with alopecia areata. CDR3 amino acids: CASSRGQGYEQYF. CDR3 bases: TGTGCCAGCAGCCGCGGACAGGGCTACGAGCAGTACTTC.